This TCR beta chain stems from a study of blood T cells in healthy people across ages. This CDR3 has 15 residues. The germline gives CDR1 SGHRS, CDR2 YFSETQ. V lost 4 bases to trimming and J lost 2 bases, with 12 bases between them. Next came a second PCR, run for 7 to 11 cycles, which used a sample-barcoded 5' primer along with a J-beta primer mix. A template-switch adaptor that had 12 random nucleotides put a tag on each cDNA molecule. TCRdb analysed the 5' RACE reads with MiXCR anew, one entry per CDR3 protein. The data hold about a million distinct CDR3 sequences, with roughly 47% observed a single time.

The sample consisted of blood. This sequence joins TRBV5-1 and TRBJ1-4; a possible D gene is TRBD1 (6 bases). This receptor was taken from a woman aged 55 to 70 in good health. The CDR3: CASSRRQATNEKLFF. CDR3 nucleotide sequence: TGCGCCAGCAGCCGAAGACAGGCCACTAATGAAAAACTGTTTTTT.